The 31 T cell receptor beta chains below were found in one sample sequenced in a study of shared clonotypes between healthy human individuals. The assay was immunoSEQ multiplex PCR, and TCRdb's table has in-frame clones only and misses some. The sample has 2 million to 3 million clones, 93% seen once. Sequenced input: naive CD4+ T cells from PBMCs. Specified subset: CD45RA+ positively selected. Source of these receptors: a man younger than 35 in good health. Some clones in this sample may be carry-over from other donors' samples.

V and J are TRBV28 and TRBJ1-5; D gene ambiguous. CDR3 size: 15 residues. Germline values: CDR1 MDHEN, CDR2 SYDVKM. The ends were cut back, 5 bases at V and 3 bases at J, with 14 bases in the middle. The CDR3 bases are TGTGCCAGCAGTGCTTTTGGAGGACTCAATCAGCCCCAGCATTTT. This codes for CASSAFGGLNQPQHF. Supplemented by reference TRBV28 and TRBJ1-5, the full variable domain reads DVKVTQSSRYLVKRTGEKVFLECVQDMDHENMFWYRQDPGLGLRLIYFSYDVKMKEKGDIPEGYSVSREKKERFSLILESASTNQTSMYLCASSAFGGLNQPQHFGDGTRLSIL.

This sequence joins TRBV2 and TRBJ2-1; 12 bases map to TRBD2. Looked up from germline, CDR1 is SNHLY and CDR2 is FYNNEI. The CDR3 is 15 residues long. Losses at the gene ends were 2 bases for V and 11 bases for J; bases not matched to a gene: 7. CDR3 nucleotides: TGTGCCAGCAGTGAAACTGGTCTAGCGGGAGGGCAGCAGTTCTTC. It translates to CASSETGLAGGQQFF.

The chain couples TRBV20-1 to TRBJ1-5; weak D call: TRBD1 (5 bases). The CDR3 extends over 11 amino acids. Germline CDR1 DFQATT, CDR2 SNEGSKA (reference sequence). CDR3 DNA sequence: TGCAGGCATCCCCAGGGTCAGCCCCAGCATTTT. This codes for CRHPQGQPQHF.

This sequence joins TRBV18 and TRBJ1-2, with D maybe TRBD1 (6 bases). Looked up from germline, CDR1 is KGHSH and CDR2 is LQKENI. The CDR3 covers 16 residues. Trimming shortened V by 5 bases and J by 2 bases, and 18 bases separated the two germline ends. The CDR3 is CASSETAGGINYGYTF. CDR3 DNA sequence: TGTGCCAGCTCAGAGACAGCGGGGGGCATAAACTATGGCTACACCTTC.

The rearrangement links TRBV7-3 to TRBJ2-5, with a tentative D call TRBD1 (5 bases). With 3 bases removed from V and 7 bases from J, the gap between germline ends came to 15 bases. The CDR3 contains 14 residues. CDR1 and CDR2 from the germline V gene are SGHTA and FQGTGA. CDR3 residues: CASSFNSQGSTQYF. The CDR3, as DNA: TGTGCCAGCAGCTTCAACAGCCAGGGTTCGACCCAGTACTTC.

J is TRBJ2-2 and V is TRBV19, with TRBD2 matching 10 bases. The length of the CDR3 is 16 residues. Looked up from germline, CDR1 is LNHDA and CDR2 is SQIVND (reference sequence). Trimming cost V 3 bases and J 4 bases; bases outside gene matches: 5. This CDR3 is CASSMPSGSLTGELFF. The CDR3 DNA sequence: TGTGCCAGTAGTATGCCTAGCGGGAGCCTCACCGGGGAGCTGTTTTTT.

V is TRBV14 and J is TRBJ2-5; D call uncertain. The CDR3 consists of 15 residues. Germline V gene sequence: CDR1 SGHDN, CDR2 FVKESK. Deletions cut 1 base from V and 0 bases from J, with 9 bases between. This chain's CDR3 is CASSQVGANQETQYF. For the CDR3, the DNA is TGTGCCAGCAGCCAAGTTGGCGCGAACCAAGAGACCCAGTACTTC.

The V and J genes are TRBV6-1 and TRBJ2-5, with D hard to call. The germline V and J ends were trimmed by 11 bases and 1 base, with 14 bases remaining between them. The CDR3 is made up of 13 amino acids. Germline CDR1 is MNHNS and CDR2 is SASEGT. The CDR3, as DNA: TGTGCCGTCTCGATAGGACCCCAAGAGACCCAGTACTTC. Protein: CAVSIGPQETQYF.

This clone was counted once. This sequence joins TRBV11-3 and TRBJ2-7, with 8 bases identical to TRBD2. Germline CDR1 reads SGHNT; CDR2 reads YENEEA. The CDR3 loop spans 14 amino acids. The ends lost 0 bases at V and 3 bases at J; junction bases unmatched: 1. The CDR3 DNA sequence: TGTGCCAGCAGCTTAGAAAGCGGGAGCTACGAGCAGTACTTC. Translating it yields CASSLESGSYEQYF.

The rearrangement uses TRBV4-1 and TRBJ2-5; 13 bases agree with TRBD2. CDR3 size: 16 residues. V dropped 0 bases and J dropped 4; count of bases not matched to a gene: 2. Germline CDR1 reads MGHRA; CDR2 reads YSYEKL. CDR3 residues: CASSQETSGRSETQYF. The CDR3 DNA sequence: TGCGCCAGCAGCCAAGAGACTAGCGGGAGGTCAGAGACCCAGTACTTC.

The CDR3 bases are TGTGCCAGCATATCGGCAGGGAAGAACACTGAAGCTTTCTTT. It is translated as CASISAGKNTEAFF. The rearrangement uses TRBV25-1 and TRBJ1-1; a weak D match, TRBD1 (5 bases). Trimming removed 7 bases at V and 1 base at J, with 13 bases between. Germline V lookup: CDR1 MGHDK, CDR2 SYGVNS. This CDR3 contains 14 residues.

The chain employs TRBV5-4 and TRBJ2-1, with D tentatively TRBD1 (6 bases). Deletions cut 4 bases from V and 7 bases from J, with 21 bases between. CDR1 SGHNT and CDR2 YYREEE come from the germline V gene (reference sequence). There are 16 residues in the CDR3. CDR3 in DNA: TGTGCCAGCAGCGAGGGACGAAAAACAGGGATGAATGAGCAGTTCTTC. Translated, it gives CASSEGRKTGMNEQFF.

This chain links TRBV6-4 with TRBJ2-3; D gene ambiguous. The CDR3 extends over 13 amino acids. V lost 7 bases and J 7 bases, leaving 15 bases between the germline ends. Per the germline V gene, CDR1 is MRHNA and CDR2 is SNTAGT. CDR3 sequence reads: CASTTTRLNTQYF. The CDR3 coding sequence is TGTGCCAGCACTACGACGCGGTTAAATACGCAGTATTTT.

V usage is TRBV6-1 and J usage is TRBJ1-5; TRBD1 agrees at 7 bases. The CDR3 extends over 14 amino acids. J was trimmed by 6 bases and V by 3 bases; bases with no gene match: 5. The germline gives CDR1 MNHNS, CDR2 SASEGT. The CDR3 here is CASSDGRGVQPQHF. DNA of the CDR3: TGTGCCAGCAGTGACGGCAGGGGGGTTCAGCCCCAGCATTTT.

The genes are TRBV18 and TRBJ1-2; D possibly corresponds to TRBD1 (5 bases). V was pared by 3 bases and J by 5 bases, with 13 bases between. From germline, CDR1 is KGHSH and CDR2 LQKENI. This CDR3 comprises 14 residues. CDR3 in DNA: TGTGCCAGCTCACCTCGACTGGGGCAATATGGCTACACCTTC. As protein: CASSPRLGQYGYTF.

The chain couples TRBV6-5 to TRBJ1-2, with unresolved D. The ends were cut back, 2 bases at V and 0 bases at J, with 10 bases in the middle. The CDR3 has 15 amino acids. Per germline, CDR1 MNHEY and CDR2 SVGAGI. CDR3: CASSYQESANYGYTF. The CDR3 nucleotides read TGTGCCAGCAGTTACCAGGAGAGCGCTAACTATGGCTACACCTTC.

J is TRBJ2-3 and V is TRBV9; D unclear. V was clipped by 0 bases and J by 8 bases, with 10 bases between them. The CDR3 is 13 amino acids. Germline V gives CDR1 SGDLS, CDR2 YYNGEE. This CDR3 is CASSVEDRLTQYF. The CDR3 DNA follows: TGTGCCAGCAGCGTAGAGGATAGACTTACGCAGTATTTT.

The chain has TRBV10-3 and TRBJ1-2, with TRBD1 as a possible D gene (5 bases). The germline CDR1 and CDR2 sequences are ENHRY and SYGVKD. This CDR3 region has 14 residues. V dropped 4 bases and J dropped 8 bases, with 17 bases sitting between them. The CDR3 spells CAISGGPAGGGYTF. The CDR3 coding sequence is TGTGCCATCAGTGGGGGACCGGCCGGAGGGGGCTACACCTTC.

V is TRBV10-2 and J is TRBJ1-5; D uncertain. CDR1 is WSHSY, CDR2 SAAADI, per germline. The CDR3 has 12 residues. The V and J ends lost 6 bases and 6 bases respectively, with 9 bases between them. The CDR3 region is CASSEAGQPQHF. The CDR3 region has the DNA TGCGCCAGCAGCGAGGCGGGTCAGCCCCAGCATTTT.

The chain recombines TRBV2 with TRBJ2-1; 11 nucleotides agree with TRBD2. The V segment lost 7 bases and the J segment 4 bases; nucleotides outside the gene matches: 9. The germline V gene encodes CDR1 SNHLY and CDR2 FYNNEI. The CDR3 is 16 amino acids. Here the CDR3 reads CASTTRLAGRYNEQFF. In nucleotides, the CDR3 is TGTGCCAGCACTACCAGACTAGCGGGAAGATACAATGAGCAGTTCTTC.

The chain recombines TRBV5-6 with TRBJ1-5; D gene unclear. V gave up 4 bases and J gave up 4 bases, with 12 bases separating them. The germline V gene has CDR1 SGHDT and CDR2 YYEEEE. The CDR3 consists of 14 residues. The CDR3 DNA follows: TGTGCCAGCAGCAGGCGAGGGTTGAATCAGCCCCAGCATTTT. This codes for CASSRRGLNQPQHF.

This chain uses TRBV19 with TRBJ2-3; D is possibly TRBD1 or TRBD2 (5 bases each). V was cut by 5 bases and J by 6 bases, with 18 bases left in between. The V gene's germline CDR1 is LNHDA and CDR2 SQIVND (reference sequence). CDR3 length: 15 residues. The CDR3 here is CASSATGPQSDTQYF. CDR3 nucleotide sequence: TGTGCCAGTAGTGCAACGGGACCACAGAGTGATACGCAGTATTTT.

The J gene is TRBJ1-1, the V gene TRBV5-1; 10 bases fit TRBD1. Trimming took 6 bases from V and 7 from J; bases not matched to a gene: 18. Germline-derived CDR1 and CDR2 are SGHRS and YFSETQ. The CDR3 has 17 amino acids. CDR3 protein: CASTSFMTGGLRSEAFF. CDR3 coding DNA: TGCGCCAGCACCTCCTTCATGACAGGGGGCCTTCGGAGTGAAGCTTTCTTT.

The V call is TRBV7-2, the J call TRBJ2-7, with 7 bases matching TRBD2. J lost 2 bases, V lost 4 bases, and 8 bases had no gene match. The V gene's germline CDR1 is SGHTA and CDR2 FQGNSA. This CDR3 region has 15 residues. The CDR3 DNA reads TGTGCCAGCAGCTCACAGAGCGGGACCACCTACGAGCAGTACTTC. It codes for CASSSQSGTTYEQYF.

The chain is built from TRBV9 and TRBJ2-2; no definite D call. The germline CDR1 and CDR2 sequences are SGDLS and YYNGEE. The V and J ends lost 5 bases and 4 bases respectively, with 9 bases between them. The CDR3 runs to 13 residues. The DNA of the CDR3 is TGTGCCAGCAGACCCACGGTCACCGGGGAGCTGTTTTTT. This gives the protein CASRPTVTGELFF. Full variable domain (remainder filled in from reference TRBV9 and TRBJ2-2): DSGVTQTPKHLITATGQRVTLRCSPRSGDLSVYWYQQSLDQGLQFLIQYYNGEERAKGNILERFSAQQFPDLHSELNLSSLELGDSALYFCASRPTVTGELFFGEGSRLTVL.

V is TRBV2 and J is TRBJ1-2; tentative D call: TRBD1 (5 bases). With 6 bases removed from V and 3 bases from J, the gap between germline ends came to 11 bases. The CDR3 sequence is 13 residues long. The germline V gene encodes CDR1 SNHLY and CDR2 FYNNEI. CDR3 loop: CASRIGGDYGYTF. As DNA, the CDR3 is TGTGCCAGCAGGATCGGGGGGGACTATGGCTACACCTTC. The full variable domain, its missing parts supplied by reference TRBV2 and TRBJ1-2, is EPEVTQTPSHQVTQMGQEVILRCVPISNHLYFYWYRQILGQKVEFLVSFYNNEISEKSEIFDDQFSVERPDGSNFTLKIRSTKLEDSAMYFCASRIGGDYGYTFGSGTRLTVV.

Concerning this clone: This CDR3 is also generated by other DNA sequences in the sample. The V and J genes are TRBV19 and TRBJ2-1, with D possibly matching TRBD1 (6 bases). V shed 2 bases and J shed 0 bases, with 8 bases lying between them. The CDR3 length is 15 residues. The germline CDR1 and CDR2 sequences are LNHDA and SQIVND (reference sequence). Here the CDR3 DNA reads TGTGCCAGTAGTATAACAGGGAGCTCCTACAATGAGCAGTTCTTC. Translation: CASSITGSSYNEQFF.

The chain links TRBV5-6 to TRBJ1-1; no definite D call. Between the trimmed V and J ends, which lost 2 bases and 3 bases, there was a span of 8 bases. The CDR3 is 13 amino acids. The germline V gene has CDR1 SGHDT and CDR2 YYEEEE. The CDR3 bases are TGTGCCAGCAGCTTTTCTTTCCACACTGAAGCTTTCTTT. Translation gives CASSFSFHTEAFF. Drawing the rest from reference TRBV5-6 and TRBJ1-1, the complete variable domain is DAGVTQSPTHLIKTRGQQVTLRCSPKSGHDTVSWYQQALGQGPQFIFQYYEEEERQRGNFPDRFSGHQFPNYSSELNVNALLLGDSALYLCASSFSFHTEAFFGQGTRLTVV.

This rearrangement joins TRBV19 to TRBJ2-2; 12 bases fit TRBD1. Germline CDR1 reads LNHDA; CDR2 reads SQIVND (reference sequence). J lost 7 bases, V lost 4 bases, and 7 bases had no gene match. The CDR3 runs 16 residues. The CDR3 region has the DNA TGTGCCAGTAGTAACCCGGGACAGGGGGCTCGCGGGGAGCTGTTTTTT. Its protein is CASSNPGQGARGELFF.

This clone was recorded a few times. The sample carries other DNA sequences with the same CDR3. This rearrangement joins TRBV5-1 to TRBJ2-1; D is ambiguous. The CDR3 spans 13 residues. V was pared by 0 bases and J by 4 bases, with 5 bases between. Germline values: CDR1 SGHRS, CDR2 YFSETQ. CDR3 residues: CASSLDSYNEQFF. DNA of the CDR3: TGCGCCAGCAGCTTGGACAGTTACAATGAGCAGTTCTTC.

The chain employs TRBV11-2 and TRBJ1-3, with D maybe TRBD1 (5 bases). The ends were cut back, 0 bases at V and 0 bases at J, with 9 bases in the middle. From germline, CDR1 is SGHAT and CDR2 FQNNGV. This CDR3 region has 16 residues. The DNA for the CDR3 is TGTGCCAGCAGCTTAGATCCAGGGTACTCTGGAAACACCATATATTTT. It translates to CASSLDPGYSGNTIYF.